These 5 T cell receptor beta chains originate from one sample sequenced in a study of beta chain features in type 1 diabetes (dated by TCRdb to the late 2010s). The library was obtained by the immunoSEQ multiplex PCR assay. The entire amount of isolated RNA was reverse transcribed using the High Capacity cDNA Reverse Transcription Kit, so the sequenced TCRB transcripts were expressed ones. The source is immuneACCESS, and TCRdb retained only in-frame sequences with V and J called. Part of the clones is not carried over; for the studies checked, unresolved V genes explain less than half of this, and the remainder is unexplained. Present in this sample are roughly 41,000 clones, around 48% of which were seen just once. The ten largest clones capture 0.72% of the sample. The sequenced sample consisted of central memory CD4+ T cells from blood. Receptors were obtained from a woman between 18 and 29 years old in good health.

This sequence joins TRBV23-1 and TRBJ2-7, with D perhaps TRBD1 (5 bases). TRBV23-1 falls under the ORF class, with uncertain function. The V end lost 1 base, the J end lost 0 bases, and 19 bases lay between the germline ends. The CDR3 contains 18 residues. As DNA, the CDR3 is TGCGCCAGCAGTCAATTAAGAGTCGTGGCAGGGCGCTCCTACGAGCAGTACTTC. It is translated as CASSQLRVVAGRSYEQYF.

This clone was seen a handful of times. This rearrangement joins TRBV6-4 to TRBJ1-1, with D possibly being TRBD1 (6 bases). CDR3 size: 14 residues. Germline CDR1 reads MRHNA; CDR2 reads SNTAGT. With 7 bases removed from V and 1 base from J, the gap between germline ends came to 13 bases. CDR3 sequence reads: CASKVDRTNTEAFF. The CDR3, as DNA: TGTGCCAGCAAAGTAGACAGGACGAACACTGAAGCTTTCTTT.

This clone was seen a few times. This chain links TRBV30 with TRBJ2-7, with 12 bases fitting TRBD2. This CDR3 region has 14 residues. Germline V lookup: CDR1 GTSNPN, CDR2 SVGIG (reference sequence). The trim removed 1 base at V and 3 bases at J, leaving 1 base unmatched. CDR3 region: CAWSGTSGVYEQYF. The CDR3 DNA reads as TGTGCCTGGAGTGGGACTAGCGGGGTCTACGAGCAGTACTTC. Full variable domain (remainder filled in from reference TRBV30 and TRBJ2-7): SQTIHQWPATLVQPVGSPLSLECTVEGTSNPNLYWYRQAAGRGLQLLFYSVGIGQISSEVPQNLSASRPQDRQFILSSKKLLLSDSGFYLCAWSGTSGVYEQYFGPGTRLTVT.

The table lists this clone with a few counts. This chain connects TRBV30 to TRBJ2-1, with TRBD2 as a possible D gene (5 bases). CDR1 is GTSNPN and CDR2 is SVGIG in the germline V gene (reference sequence). V was trimmed by 5 bases and J by 10 bases, leaving 15 bases between them. This CDR3 is built from 12 residues. The CDR3 loop is CAWGERGSEQFF. The CDR3 coding sequence is TGTGCCTGGGGGGAGCGTGGTAGCGAGCAGTTCTTC.

This clone was observed a handful of times. V usage is TRBV29-1 and J usage is TRBJ2-2, with TRBD1 matching 12 bases. The V gene's germline CDR1 is SQVTM and CDR2 ANQGSEA. The CDR3 extends over 14 amino acids. Trimming at V came to 4 bases and at J to 6 bases, leaving 3 bases not matched to a gene. The chain's CDR3 is CSVVGQGAPGELFF. Here the CDR3 DNA reads TGCAGCGTTGTGGGACAGGGGGCCCCCGGGGAGCTGTTTTTT.